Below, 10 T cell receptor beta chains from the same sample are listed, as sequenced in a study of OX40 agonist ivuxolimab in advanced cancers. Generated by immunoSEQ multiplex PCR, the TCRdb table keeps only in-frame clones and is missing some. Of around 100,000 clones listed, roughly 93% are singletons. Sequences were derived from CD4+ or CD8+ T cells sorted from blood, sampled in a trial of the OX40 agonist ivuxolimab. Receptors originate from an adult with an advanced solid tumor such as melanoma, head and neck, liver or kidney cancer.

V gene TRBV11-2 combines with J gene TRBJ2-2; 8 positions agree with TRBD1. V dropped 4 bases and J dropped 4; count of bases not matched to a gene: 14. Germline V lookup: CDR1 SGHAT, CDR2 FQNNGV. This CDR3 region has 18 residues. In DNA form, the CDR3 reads TGTGCCAGCAGCTCCCTTTTCAGGACAGGGCGGGCCACCGGGGAGCTGTTTTTT. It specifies CASSSLFRTGRATGELFF.

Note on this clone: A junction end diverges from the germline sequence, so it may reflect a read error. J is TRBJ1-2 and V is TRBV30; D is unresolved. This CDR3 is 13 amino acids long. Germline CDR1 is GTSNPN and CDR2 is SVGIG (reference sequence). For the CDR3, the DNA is TGTGCCTGGAGTGTAGTGGCAGCCCTTGGATTGATCTTC. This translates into CAWSVVAALGLIF.

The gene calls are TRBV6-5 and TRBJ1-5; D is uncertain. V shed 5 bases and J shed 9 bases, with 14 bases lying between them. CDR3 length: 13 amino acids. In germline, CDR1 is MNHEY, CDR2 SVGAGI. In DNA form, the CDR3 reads TGTGCCAGCAGTAATACAGTGATTCGGCCCCAGCATTTT. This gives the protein CASSNTVIRPQHF.

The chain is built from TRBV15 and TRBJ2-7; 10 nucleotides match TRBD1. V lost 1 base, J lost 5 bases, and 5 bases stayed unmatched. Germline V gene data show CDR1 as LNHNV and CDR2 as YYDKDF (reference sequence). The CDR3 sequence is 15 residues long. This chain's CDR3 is CATSRGGTGVNEQYF. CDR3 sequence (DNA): TGTGCCACCAGCAGAGGAGGGACAGGGGTGAACGAGCAGTACTTC.

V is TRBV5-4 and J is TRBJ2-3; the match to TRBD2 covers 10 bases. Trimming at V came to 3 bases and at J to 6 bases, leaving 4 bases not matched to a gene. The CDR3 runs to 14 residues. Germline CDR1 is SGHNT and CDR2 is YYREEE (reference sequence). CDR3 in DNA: TGTGCCAGCAGCTCAGCGGGGGGGCGGGATACGCAGTATTTT. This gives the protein CASSSAGGRDTQYF. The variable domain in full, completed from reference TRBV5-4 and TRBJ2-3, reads ETGVTQSPTHLIKTRGQQVTLRCSSQSGHNTVSWYQQALGQGPQFIFQYYREEENGRGNFPPRFSGLQFPNYSSELNVNALELDDSALYLCASSSAGGRDTQYFGPGTRLTVL.

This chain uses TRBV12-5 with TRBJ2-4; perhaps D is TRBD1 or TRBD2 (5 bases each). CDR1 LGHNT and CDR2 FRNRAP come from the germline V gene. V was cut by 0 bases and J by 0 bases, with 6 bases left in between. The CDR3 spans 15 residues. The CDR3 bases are TGTGCTAGTGGTTTGGTCGGGGCAGCCAAAAACATTCAGTACTTC. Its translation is CASGLVGAAKNIQYF.

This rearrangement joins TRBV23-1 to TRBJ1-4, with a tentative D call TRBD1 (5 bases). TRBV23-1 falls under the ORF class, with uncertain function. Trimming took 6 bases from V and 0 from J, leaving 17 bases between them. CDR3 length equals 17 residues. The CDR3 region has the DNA TGCGCCAGCAGCTCTCGGGGGGTATGTGCAACTAATGAAAAACTGTTTTTT. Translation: CASSSRGVCATNEKLFF.

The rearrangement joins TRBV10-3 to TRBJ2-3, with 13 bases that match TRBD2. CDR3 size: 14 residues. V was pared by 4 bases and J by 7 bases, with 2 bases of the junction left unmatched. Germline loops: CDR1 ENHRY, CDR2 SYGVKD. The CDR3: CAISGTSGRYTQYF. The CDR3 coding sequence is TGTGCCATCAGTGGGACTAGCGGGAGATATACGCAGTATTTT.

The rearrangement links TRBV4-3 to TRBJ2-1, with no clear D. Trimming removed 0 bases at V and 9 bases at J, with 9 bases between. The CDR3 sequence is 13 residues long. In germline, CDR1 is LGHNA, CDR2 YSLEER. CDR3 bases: TGCGCCAGCAGCCAAGATCGGTGGAGTGAGCAGTTCTTC. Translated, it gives CASSQDRWSEQFF.

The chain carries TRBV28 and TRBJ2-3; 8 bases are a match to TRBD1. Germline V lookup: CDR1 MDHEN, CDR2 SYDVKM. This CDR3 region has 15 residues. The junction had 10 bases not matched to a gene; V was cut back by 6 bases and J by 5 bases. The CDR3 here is CASRPRTGNLDTQYF. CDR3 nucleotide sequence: TGTGCCAGCAGGCCCAGGACAGGGAACTTAGATACGCAGTATTTT.